This T cell receptor beta chain was identified during a study of blood T cell repertoires in COVID-19. Study-wide context: Donors in the United States, Italy and Spain gave samples during acute or convalescent COVID-19. Sample material is recorded as cDNA or gDNA derived from T cells, B-cell-depleted T cells, or PBMCs.

As concerns this clone: Other DNA sequences of this sample code for an identical CDR3.

The authors' processing: Amplification of reference gene primers provided the estimated nucleated cell counts. The data were produced by immunoSEQ multiplex PCR, yet TCRdb's version contains in-frame clones alone and is incomplete. The D gene and trimming were derived from the DNA, and the V and J assignments and clone size from that table. The table includes just over 150,000 clones, 75% to 85% detected once. The V end lost 5 bases, the J end lost 6 bases, and 15 bases lay between the germline ends. Per the germline V gene, CDR1 is SGHTA and CDR2 is FQGTGA. The CDR3 is 14 residues long. This chain links TRBV7-3 with TRBJ2-3, with D maybe TRBD2 (5 bases). This clonotype originated in a woman in her 50s with acute or convalescent COVID-19. The sequenced sample consisted of peripheral blood. The CDR3: CASSPGLKSDTQYF. CDR3 DNA: TGTGCCAGCAGCCCTGGACTCAAATCCGATACGCAGTATTTT.